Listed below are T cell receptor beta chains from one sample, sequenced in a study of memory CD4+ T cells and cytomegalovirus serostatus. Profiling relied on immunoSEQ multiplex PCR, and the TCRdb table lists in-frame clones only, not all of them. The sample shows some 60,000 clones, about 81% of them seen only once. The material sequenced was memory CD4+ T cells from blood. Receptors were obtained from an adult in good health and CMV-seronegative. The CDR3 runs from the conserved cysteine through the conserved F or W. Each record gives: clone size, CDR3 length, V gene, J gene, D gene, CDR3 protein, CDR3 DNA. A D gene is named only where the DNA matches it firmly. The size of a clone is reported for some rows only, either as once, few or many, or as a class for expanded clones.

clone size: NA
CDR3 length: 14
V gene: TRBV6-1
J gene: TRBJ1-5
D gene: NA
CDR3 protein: CASSKSDSNQPQHF
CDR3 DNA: TGTGCCAGCAGTAAATCTGATAGCAATCAGCCCCAGCATTTT

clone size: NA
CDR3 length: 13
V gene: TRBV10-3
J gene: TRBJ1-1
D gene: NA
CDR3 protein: CAISDNWRTEAFF
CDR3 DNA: TGTGCCATCAGTGACAATTGGAGAACTGAAGCTTTCTTT

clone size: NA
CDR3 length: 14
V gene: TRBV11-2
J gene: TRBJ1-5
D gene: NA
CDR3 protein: CASSLAREGQPQHF
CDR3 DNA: TGTGCCAGCAGCTTAGCCAGGGAAGGTCAGCCCCAGCATTTT

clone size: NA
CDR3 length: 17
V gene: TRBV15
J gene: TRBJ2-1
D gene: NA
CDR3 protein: CATSSVQDRYFPNEQFF
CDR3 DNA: TGTGCCACCAGCAGCGTGCAGGACAGATATTTTCCCAATGAGCAGTTCTTC

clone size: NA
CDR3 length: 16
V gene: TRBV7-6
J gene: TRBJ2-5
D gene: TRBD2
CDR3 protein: CASSLGIAGGLETQYF
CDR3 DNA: TGTGCCAGCAGCTTAGGGATAGCGGGAGGGCTGGAGACCCAGTACTTC

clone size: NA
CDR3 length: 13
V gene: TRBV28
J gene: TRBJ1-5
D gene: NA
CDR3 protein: CASRDRGPWPQHF
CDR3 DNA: TGTGCCAGCAGAGACCGGGGCCCCTGGCCCCAGCATTTT

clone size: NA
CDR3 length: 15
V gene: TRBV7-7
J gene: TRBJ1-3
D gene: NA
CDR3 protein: CASSLSPQFGNTIYF
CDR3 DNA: TGTGCTAGCAGCTTATCTCCGCAATTCGGAAACACCATATATTTT

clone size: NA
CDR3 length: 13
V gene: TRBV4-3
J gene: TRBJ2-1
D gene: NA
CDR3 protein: CASSYDSYNEQFF
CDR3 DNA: TGCGCCAGCAGCTATGACTCATACAATGAGCAGTTCTTC

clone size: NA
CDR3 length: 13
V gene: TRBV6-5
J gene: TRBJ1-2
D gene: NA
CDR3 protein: CASTKGGTYGYTF
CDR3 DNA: TGTGCCAGCACCAAGGGGGGGACCTATGGCTACACCTTC

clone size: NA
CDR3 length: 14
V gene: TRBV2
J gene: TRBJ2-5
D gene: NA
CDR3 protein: CASSPGGVGETQYF
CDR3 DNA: TGTGCCAGCAGCCCTGGGGGAGTAGGAGAGACCCAGTACTTC

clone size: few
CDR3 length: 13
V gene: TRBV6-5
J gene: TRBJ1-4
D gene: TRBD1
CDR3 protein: CASSRQGAVKLFF
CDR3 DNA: TGTGCCAGCAGTAGACAGGGGGCTGTAAAACTGTTTTTT

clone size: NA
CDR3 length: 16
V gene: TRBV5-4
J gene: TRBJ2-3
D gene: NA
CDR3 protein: CASRQTGSGSTDTQYF
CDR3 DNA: TGTGCCAGCAGACAAACAGGGAGTGGAAGCACAGATACGCAGTATTTT

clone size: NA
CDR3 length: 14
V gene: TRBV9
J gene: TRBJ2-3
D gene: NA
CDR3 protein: CASSKAPSTDTQYF
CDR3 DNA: TGTGCCAGCAGCAAAGCGCCTAGCACAGATACGCAGTATTTT

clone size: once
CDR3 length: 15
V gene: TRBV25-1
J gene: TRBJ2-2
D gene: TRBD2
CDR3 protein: CASEKTSLNTGELFF
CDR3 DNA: TGTGCCAGCGAGAAGACTAGCTTGAACACCGGGGAGCTGTTTTTT

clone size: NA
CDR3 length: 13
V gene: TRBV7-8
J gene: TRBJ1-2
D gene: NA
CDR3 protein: CASSLAPNYGYTF
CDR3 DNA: TGTGCCAGCAGCTTAGCGCCGAACTATGGCTACACCTTC

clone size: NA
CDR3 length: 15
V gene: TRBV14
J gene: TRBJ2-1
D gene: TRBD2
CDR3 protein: CASSQGLAAYNEQFF
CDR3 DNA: TGTGCCAGCAGCCAAGGACTAGCGGCCTACAATGAGCAGTTCTTC

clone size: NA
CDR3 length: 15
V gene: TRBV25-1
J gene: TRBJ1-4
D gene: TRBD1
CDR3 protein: CASSEGGTGDEKLFF
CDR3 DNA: TGTGCCAGCAGTGAAGGTGGGACAGGGGATGAAAAACTGTTTTTT

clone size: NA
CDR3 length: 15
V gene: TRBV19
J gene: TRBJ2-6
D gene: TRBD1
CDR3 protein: CASTMGQTGANVLTF
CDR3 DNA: TGTGCCAGTACCATGGGACAGACTGGGGCCAACGTCCTGACTTTC

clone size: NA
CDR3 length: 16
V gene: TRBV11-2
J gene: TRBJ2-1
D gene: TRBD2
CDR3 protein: CASSLTSGTHYNEQFF
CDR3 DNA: TGTGCCAGCAGCTTAACTAGCGGGACCCACTACAATGAGCAGTTCTTC

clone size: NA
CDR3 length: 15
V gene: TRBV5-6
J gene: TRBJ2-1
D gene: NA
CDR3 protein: CASSLGDWIYNEQFF
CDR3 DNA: TGTGCCAGCAGCTTGGGGGACTGGATTTACAATGAGCAGTTCTTC

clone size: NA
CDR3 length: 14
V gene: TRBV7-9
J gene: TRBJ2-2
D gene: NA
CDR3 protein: CASSVTTGTGELFF
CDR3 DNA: TGTGCCAGCAGCGTCACGACTGGGACCGGGGAGCTGTTTTTT

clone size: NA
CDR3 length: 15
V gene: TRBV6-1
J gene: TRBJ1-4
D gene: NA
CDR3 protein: CASTEGWGGNEKLFF
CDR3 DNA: TGTGCCAGCACCGAGGGGTGGGGGGGCAATGAAAAACTGTTTTTT

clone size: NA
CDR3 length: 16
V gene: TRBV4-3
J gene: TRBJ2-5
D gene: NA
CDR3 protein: CASSLGRGGQGETQYF
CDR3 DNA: TGCGCCAGCAGTCTAGGCAGGGGCGGTCAGGGGGAGACCCAGTACTTC

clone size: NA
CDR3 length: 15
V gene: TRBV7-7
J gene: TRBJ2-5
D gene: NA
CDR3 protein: CASSPSGALGETQYF
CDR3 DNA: TGTGCTAGCAGCCCCTCCGGAGCTCTCGGGGAGACCCAGTACTTC

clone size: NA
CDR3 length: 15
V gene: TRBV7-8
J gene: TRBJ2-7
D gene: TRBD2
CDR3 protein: CASSLLAGASYEQYF
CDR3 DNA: TGTGCCAGCAGCCTCCTGGCGGGAGCCTCCTACGAGCAGTACTTC

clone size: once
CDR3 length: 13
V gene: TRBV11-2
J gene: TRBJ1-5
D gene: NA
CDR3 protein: CASSLYRGKPQHF
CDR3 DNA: TGTGCCAGCAGCTTATATAGGGGGAAGCCCCAGCATTTT

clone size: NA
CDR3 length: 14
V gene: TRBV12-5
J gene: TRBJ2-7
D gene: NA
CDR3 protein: CASGGIIGFYEQYF
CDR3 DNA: TGTGCTAGTGGAGGAATTATCGGTTTCTACGAGCAGTACTTC

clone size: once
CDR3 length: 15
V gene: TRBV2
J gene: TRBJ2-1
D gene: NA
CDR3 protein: CASNRRSSSYNEQFF
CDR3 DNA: TGTGCCAGCAATAGGCGGAGCAGTTCCTACAATGAGCAGTTCTTC

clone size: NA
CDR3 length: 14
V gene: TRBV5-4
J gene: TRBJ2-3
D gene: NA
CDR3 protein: CASSSQTRKDTQYF
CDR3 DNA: TGTGCCAGCAGCTCCCAGACTAGGAAAGATACGCAGTATTTT

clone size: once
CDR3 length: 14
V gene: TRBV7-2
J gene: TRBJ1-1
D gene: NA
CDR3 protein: CASSLGGMNTEAFF
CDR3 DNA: TGTGCCAGCAGCTTAGGGGGCATGAACACTGAAGCTTTCTTT

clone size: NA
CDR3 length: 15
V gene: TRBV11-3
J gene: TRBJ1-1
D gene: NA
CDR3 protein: CASSSVPHSSTEAFF
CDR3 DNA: TGTGCCAGCAGCTCCGTCCCGCACAGCAGCACTGAAGCTTTCTTT

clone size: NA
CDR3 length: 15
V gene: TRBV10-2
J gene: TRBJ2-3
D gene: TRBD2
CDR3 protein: CASNIGLAGTDTQYF
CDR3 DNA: TGCGCCAGCAACATAGGACTAGCGGGCACAGATACGCAGTATTTT

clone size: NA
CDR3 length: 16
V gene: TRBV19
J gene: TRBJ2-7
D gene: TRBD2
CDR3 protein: CASSMELAGGYFEQYF
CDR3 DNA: TGTGCCAGTAGTATGGAACTAGCGGGAGGCTATTTCGAGCAGTACTTC